The TCR beta chain described here comes from a study of blood T cell repertoires in COVID-19 (dated by TCRdb to between 2020 and 2021). Broadly, across the study: Collaborator samples came from the United States, Italy and Spain and covered acute and convalescent phases of COVID-19. Samples came from the ongoing ImmuneRACE study (first 160 participants) plus 1,254 subjects from 6 global collaborators. HLA class I and class II types, where available, came from metadata supplied by the sample provider rather than from assay-based typing. The repertoires were made available in a free public database intended to serve as a resource for research on the immune response to SARS-CoV-2. The sample metadata nearly always contained a de-identified subject ID, COVID-19 status, age in years and sex. The material from the prospective study consisted of cDNA or gDNA derived from T cells, B-cell-depleted T cells, or PBMCs. Subjects who had been exposed to COVID-19, were actively infected with it, or had recovered from it provided the deeply sampled blood TCRbeta repertoires that made up the dataset. The full study reports these points: Clinical and demographic metadata were provided uncurated, with the amount varying by source and participant.

Collaborating institutions collected whole blood in K2EDTA tubes following their own protocols. Collaborator samples were shipped for TCRbeta analysis as frozen whole blood, isolated PBMCs, or DNA extracted from either sample type. TCRbeta CDR3 regions were amplified from genomic DNA by means of the immunoSEQ Assay, a bias-controlled multiplex PCR. Per the authors' processing: The number of nucleated cells in each sample was estimated by amplification of reference gene primers within the assay. To quantify the absolute abundance of each unique TCRbeta CDR3 rearrangement, sequence reads were collapsed and filtered. For each sample, productive Simpson clonality was calculated as the square root of Simpson's diversity index across productive rearrangements. In its TCRdb copy, this immuneACCESS table keeps in-frame sequences only and misses some clones. Where compared with another copy, unresolved V genes explain less than half of these, and the others have no known cause. V and J calls and clone size are given by that table; D and trimming were obtained from the DNA. The sample yields about 260,000 clones; approximately 80% were counted once. The biggest ten clones account for under 2% of the sample.

Worth noting for this clone: Its antigen target is currently unknown. Base qualities are not at hand, and no much larger clone is one base apart.

The cysteine opens and the phenylalanine closes a CDR3 of 14 amino acids. The kept DNA is CDR3 alone, 42 bases in frame from the first base. The germline V gene provides CDR1 SNHLY and CDR2 FYNNEI. A distance of 14 bases separates the germline ends of V and J, which lose 7 bases and 2 bases respectively. This sequence was found in a woman aged 80 or over with acute or convalescent COVID-19. The chain couples TRBV2 to TRBJ1-1; the best D guess is TRBD1, with 5 bases matching. Material: peripheral blood. CDR3 region: CASTALGGNTEAFF. The DNA sequence is TGTGCCAGCACCGCTCTGGGGGGAAACACTGAAGCTTTCTTT. Extended through the reference TRBV2 and TRBJ1-1 proteins, this CDR3 yields the full variable domain: EPEVTQTPSHQVTQMGQEVILRCVPISNHLYFYWYRQILGQKVEFLVSFYNNEISEKSEIFDDQFSVERPDGSNFTLKIRSTKLEDSAMYFCASTALGGNTEAFFGQGTRLTVV.